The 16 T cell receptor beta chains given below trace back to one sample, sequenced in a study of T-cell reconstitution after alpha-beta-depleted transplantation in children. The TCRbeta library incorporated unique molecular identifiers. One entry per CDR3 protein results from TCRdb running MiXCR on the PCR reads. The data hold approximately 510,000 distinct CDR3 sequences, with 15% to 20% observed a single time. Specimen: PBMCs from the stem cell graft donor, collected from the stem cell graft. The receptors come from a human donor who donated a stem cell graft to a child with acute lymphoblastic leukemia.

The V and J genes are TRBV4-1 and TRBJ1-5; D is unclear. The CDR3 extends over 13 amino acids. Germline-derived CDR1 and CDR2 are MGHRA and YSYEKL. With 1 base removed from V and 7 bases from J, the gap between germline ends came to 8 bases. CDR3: CASSQAGMQPQHF. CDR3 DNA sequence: TGCGCCAGCAGCCAAGCCGGGATGCAGCCCCAGCATTTT.

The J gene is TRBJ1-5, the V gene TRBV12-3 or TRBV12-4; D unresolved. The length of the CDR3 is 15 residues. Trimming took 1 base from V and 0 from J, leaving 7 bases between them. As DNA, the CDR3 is TGTGCCAGCAGTTTAGGGACGACTAGCAATCAGCCCCAGCATTTT. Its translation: CASSLGTTSNQPQHF.

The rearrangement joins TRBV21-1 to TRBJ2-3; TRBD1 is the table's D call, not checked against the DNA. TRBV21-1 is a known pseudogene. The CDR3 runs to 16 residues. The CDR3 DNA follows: TGTGCCAGCAGCAAGAGGTTACAGGGAGACACAGATACGCAGTATTTT. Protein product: CASSKRLQGDTDTQYF.

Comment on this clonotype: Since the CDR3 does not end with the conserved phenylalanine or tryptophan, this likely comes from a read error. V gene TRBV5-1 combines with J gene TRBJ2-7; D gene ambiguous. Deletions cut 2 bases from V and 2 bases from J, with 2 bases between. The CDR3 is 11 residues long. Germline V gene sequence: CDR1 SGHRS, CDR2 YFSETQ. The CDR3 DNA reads TGCGCCAGCAGCTTAACCTACGAGCAGTACTTG. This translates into CASSLTYEQYL.

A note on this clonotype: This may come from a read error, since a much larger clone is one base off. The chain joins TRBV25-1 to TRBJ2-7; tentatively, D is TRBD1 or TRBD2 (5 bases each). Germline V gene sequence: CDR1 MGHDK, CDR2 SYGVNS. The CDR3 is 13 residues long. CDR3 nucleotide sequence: TGTGCCAGCAGTGCTTGGGGCGACTACGGGCAGTACTTC. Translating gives CASSAWGDYGQYF.

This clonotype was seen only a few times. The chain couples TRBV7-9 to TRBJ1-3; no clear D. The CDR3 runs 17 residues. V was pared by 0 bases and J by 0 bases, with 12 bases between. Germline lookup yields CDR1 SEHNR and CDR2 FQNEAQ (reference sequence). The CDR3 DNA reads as TGTGCCAGCAGCTTAGCCCGACTGCAGAGCTCTGGAAACACCATATATTTT. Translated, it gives CASSLARLQSSGNTIYF.

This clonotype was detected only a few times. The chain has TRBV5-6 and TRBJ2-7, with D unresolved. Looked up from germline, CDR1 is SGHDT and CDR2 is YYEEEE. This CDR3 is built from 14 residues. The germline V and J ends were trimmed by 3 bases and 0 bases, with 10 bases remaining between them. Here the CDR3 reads CASSWAQISYEQYF. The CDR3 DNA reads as TGTGCCAGCAGCTGGGCCCAGATCTCCTACGAGCAGTACTTC.

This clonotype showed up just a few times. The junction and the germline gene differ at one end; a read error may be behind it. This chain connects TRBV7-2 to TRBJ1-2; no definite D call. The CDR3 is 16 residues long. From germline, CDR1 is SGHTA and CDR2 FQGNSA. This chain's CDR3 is CASSLGETPTKYGYTF. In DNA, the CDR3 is TGTGCCAGCAGCTTAGGGGAGACTCCGACTAAATATGGCTACACCTTC. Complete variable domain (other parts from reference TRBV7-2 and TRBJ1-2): GAGVSQSPSNKVTEKGKDVELRCDPISGHTALYWYRQSLGQGLEFLIYFQGNSAPDKSGLPSDRFSAERTGGSVSTLTIQRTQQEDSAVYLCASSLGETPTKYGYTFGSGTRLTVV.

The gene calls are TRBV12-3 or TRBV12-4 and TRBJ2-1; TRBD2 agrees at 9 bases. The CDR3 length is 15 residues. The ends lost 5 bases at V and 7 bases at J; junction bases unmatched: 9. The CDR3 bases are TGTGCCAGCAGTACTGGGACTAGCCGGGCGAATGAGCAGTTCTTC. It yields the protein CASSTGTSRANEQFF.

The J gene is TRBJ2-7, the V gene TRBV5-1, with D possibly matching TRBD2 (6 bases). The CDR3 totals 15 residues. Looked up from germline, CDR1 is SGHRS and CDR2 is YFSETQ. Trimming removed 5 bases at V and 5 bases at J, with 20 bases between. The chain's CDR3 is CASRHEVGRRDEQYF. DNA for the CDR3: TGCGCCAGCAGACACGAGGTAGGGAGGCGGGACGAGCAGTACTTC.

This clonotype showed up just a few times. Written as DNA, the CDR3 is TGTGCCAGCAGCCCCCGACTAGCGGGAGGGCCTTTAGGGCAGTTCTTC. Its translation is CASSPRLAGGPLGQFF. The V call is TRBV7-8, the J call TRBJ2-1; TRBD2 matches at 14 bases. Germline trimming cut 5 bases from V and 12 bases from J; bases unmatched to any gene: 12. Germline V gives CDR1 SGHVS, CDR2 FQNEAQ. This CDR3 region has 16 residues.

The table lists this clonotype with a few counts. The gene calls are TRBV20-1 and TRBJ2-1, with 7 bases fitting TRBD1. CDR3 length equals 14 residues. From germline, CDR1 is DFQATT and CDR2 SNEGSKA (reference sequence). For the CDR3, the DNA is TGCAGCAAGGGGGCCAGCGGCTCCTACAATGAGCAGTTCTTC. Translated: CSKGASGSYNEQFF.

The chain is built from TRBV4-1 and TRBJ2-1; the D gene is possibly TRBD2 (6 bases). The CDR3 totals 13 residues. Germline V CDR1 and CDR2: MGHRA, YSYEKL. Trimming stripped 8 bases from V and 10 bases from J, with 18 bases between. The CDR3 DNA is TGCGCCAGCCGTTCTTACGCGGGGAGAGAGCAGTTCTTC. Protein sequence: CASRSYAGREQFF.

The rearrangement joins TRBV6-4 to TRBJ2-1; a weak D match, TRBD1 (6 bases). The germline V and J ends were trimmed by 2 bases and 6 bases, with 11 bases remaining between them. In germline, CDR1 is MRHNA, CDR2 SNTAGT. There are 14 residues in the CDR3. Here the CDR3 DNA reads TGTGCCAGCAGTGACGGGGGCACCGGCAATGAGCAGTTCTTC. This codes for CASSDGGTGNEQFF.

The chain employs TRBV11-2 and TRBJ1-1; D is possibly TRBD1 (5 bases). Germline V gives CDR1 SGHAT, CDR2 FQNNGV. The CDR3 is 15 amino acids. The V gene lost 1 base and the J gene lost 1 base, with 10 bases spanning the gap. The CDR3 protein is CASSLGTGPNTEAFF. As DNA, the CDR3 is TGTGCCAGCAGCTTAGGTACAGGACCGAACACTGAAGCTTTCTTT.

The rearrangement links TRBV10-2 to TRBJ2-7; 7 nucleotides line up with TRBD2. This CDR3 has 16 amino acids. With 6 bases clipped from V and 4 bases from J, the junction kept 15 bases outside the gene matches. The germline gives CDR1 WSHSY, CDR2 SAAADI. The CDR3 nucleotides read TGCGCCAGCAGAGGAGCTGGACTAGGCAGCCCGTACGAGCAGTACTTC. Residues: CASRGAGLGSPYEQYF.